The sample holds one count of the clone carrying this TCR beta chain. Its target is unknown. Sequencing used immunoSEQ multiplex PCR; TCRdb keeps in-frame clones, though not all of them. Among about 63,000 clones listed, approximately 92% were seen once. The CDR3 contains 16 residues. J gave up 4 bases and V 2 bases, and 10 bases lay outside the gene matches. The V gene's germline CDR1 is SNHLY and CDR2 FYNNEI. This specimen comes from a study of OX40 agonist ivuxolimab in advanced cancers. Study-wide results and caveats: Near-lowest levels of clonal expansion characterized partial responders at 0.1-3.0 mg/kg.

The sequence was collected from an adult with an advanced solid tumor such as melanoma, head and neck, liver or kidney cancer. Here the sequenced sample was CD4+ or CD8+ T cells sorted from blood, taken in a trial of the OX40 agonist ivuxolimab. The chain links TRBV2 to TRBJ1-2, with 7 bases fitting TRBD1. The chain's CDR3 is CASSESFYRGPYGYTF. CDR3 coding DNA: TGTGCCAGCAGTGAAAGTTTTTACAGGGGACCCTATGGCTACACCTTC.